This T cell receptor beta chain emerged from a study of blood T cell repertoires in COVID-19. Background on the study: Spain, Italy and the United States supplied samples that represented acute and convalescent COVID-19. From T cells, B-cell-depleted T cells, or PBMCs came the material, which was cDNA or gDNA.

The CDR3 runs 16 residues. Germline trimming cut 4 bases from V and 8 bases from J; bases unmatched to any gene: 11. Per the germline V gene, CDR1 is SGHRS and CDR2 is YFSETQ. The authors' processing: How many nucleated cells were present was estimated from reference gene primer amplification. The method was immunoSEQ multiplex PCR; TCRdb's version includes in-frame clones alone and lacks a portion of them. V and J calls and clone size are those listed in that table; D and trimming were worked out from the DNA. This table holds tens of thousands of clones, nearly 90% found once. Source material: peripheral blood. The sequence derives from a man aged 80 or over with acute or convalescent COVID-19. The rearrangement links TRBV5-1 to TRBJ2-1, with TRBD1 matching over 11 bases. The CDR3 protein is CASSRRTGGMEDEQFF. CDR3 nucleotides: TGCGCCAGCAGCAGACGGACAGGGGGCATGGAGGATGAGCAGTTCTTC. The full variable domain, in which reference TRBV5-1 and TRBJ2-1 provide the parts outside the CDR3, is KAGVTQTPRYLIKTRGQQVTLSCSPISGHRSVSWYQQTPGQGLQFLFEYFSETQRNKGNFPGRFSGRQFSNSRSEMNVSTLELGDSALYLCASSRRTGGMEDEQFFGPGTRLTVL.